The source of this T cell receptor (beta chain) is a study of T cells in Graves' hyperthyroidism and ophthalmopathy. Exclusion of patients followed from uncontrolled infection, other autoimmune disease, pregnancy or lactation. Each diagnosis was grounded in clinical symptoms, serum thyroxine and TRAb, thyroid ultrasound, and orbital computed tomography. This CDR3 region has 14 residues. Trimming pared 1 base from V and 8 bases from J, leaving 13 bases between. The germline CDR1 and CDR2 sequences are SGHVS and FQNEAQ. The sample holds many counts of this clonotype. Its specificity is unknown. Overall study results and limits: Ophthalmopathy prediction by the model preceded onset by a median about 6 months. The blood repertoire included most of the expanded thyroid clonotypes above 0.001.

RNA transcripts served as the template for amplifying TCR beta CDR3 regions. The HTBI primer set served for first-round RT-PCR of the TCR CDR3. TCRdb analysed the multiplex PCR reads with MiXCR anew, one entry per CDR3 protein. The table includes roughly 700,000 distinct CDR3 sequences, roughly 17% detected once. The rearrangement joins TRBV7-8 to TRBJ2-3; maybe TRBD2 (5 bases). Sequencing was carried out using blood. The clonotype originates from a man over 45 with Graves' hyperthyroidism. The CDR3 DNA reads as TGTGCCAGCAGCTTAGGGTCGGGGTTTACTACGCAGTATTTT. It specifies CASSLGSGFTTQYF.